This T cell receptor (beta chain) was retrieved from a study of cytomegalovirus exposure and HLA in healthy donors. Across the whole study: Among the roughly 400 genotyped donors, 65% to 85% were placed in the Caucasian-associated ancestry cluster. General observations from the study: In vitro assays verified that a few CMV-associated chains recognized CMV antigens specifically.

A word on this clone: Its antigen is not known.

V was trimmed by 6 bases and J by 7 bases, leaving 16 bases between them. This CDR3 has 14 amino acids. CDR1 MNHEY and CDR2 SMNVEV come from the germline V gene (reference sequence). Researchers ran the PCR with 60 Vbeta and 13 Jbeta primers. Sequencing used immunoSEQ multiplex PCR; TCRdb keeps in-frame clones, though not all of them. The profile shows roughly 160,000 clones, roughly 84% of them singletons. The sample was PBMCs. The chain recombines TRBV27 with TRBJ1-5; the D gene is possibly TRBD1 (6 bases). The sequence came from a man aged 25 to 40 in good health and CMV-seronegative. CDR3 amino acids: CASSEQGVWQPQHF. Here the CDR3 DNA reads TGTGCCAGCAGCGAACAGGGAGTTTGGCAGCCCCAGCATTTT.